A selection of T cell receptor beta chains follows, all from one sample in a study of OX40 agonist ivuxolimab in advanced cancers. Profiled with immunoSEQ multiplex PCR; TCRdb holds only in-frame clones, not every one. The sample records tens of thousands of clones, around 88% being singletons. The sequenced sample was CD4+ or CD8+ T cells sorted from blood, obtained in a trial of the OX40 agonist ivuxolimab. The receptors come from an adult with an advanced solid tumor such as melanoma, head and neck, liver or kidney cancer. CDR3s include the opening cysteine and the closing phenylalanine or tryptophan. D genes are given only for firm matches. Part of the rows lack a size; the others show once, few, many or a class for expanded clones.

V gene	J gene	D gene	clone size	CDR3 DNA	CDR3 protein
TRBV29-1	TRBJ2-3	NA	NA	TGCAGCACCTCGAAGGCCGGCTTGACAGATACGCAGTATTTT	CSTSKAGLTDTQYF
TRBV10-3	TRBJ1-1	NA	NA	TGTGCCATCAGGGACCGCGAGAACACTGAAGCTTTCTTT	CAIRDRENTEAFF
TRBV6-6	TRBJ2-1	NA	NA	TGTGCCAGCGTAGACGATCTCAATGAGCAGTTCTTC	CASVDDLNEQFF
TRBV6-5	TRBJ2-7	TRBD2	NA	TGTGCCAGCACCGGGGGGGGCCTGAATACGGAGCAGTACTTC	CASTGGGLNTEQYF
TRBV5-4	TRBJ2-3	TRBD2	once	TGTGCCAGCAGCTTGGGCGGGAGGCGACGCACAGATACGCAGTATTTT	CASSLGGRRRTDTQYF
TRBV27	TRBJ2-3	TRBD2	NA	TGTGCCAGCAGTTTACTAGCGGGCATCACAGATACGCAGTATTTT	CASSLLAGITDTQYF
TRBV7-9	TRBJ2-3	NA	NA	TGTGCCAGCATCTCGGAGGGTAGAGATACGCAGTATTTT	CASISEGRDTQYF
TRBV11-3	TRBJ2-1	NA	once	TGTGCCAGCAGCTTAGGAGGTGCCAACAATGAGCAGTTCTTC	CASSLGGANNEQFF
TRBV25-1	TRBJ2-3	TRBD2	once	TGTGCCAGCAGTCCCCCCGGGACTACCAACACATATACGCAGTATTTT	CASSPPGTTNTYTQYF
TRBV5-1	TRBJ2-7	NA	NA	TGCGCCAGCAGCCCCATGGCGGGGTCCTACGAGCAGTACTTC	CASSPMAGSYEQYF
TRBV7-9	TRBJ2-2	NA	NA	TGTGCCAGCAGATCTTACGGCCAGATCCCCGGGGAGCTGTTTTTT	CASRSYGQIPGELFF
TRBV28	TRBJ1-1	TRBD1	NA	TGTGCCAGCAGGGCAGGGGGCTACACTGAAGCTTTCTTT	CASRAGGYTEAFF
TRBV7-6	TRBJ2-1	NA	NA	TGTGCCAGCAGCCGTCAGACCGGAGGATACGGTGGATTGTACAATGAGCAGTTCTTC	CASSRQTGGYGGLYNEQFF
TRBV2	TRBJ2-1	NA	few	TGTGCCAGCAAAGAGACTACCCTATCCTACAATGAGCAGTTCTTC	CASKETTLSYNEQFF
TRBV28	TRBJ2-1	TRBD2	NA	TGTGCCAGCAGTTCCAGCTGGAGCGGGGCTGAGCAGTTCTTC	CASSSSWSGAEQFF
TRBV4-1	TRBJ2-1	TRBD1	NA	TGCGCCAGCAGCCAAAGACAGGGGGCCTACAATGAGCAGTTCTTC	CASSQRQGAYNEQFF
TRBV29-1	TRBJ2-7	TRBD2	NA	TGCAGCGTTCGTACTAGCGGGGGGACTAGGGGCGAGCAGTACTTC	CSVRTSGGTRGEQYF
TRBV11-3	TRBJ2-3	NA	medium-sized	TGTGCCAGCAGCTCTCAGGGGATAACAGATACGCAGTATTTT	CASSSQGITDTQYF
TRBV7-8	TRBJ1-1	NA	once	TGTGCCAGCAGCCCAGAGATAGTGAACACTGAAGCTTTCTTT	CASSPEIVNTEAFF
TRBV7-6	TRBJ2-2	TRBD2	NA	TGTGCCAGCAGCTTACTAGCGGGAGCGGGCGGGGAGCTGTTTTTT	CASSLLAGAGGELFF
TRBV2	TRBJ2-7	NA	NA	TGTGCCAGCAGTAGGTCTAACTATGGGTACGAGCAGTACTTC	CASSRSNYGYEQYF
TRBV2	TRBJ2-7	TRBD2	NA	TGTGCCAGCAGTGAATTGCTAGCGGGAGGGGCCTACGAGCAGTACTTC	CASSELLAGGAYEQYF
TRBV2	TRBJ1-2	TRBD1	few	TGTGCCAGCAGTGGAGACAGGGTTGGCTACACCTTC	CASSGDRVGYTF
TRBV19	TRBJ2-7	NA	NA	TGTGCCAGTAGTATACCTGGACGGAATGTCTACGAGCAGTACTTC	CASSIPGRNVYEQYF
TRBV7-2	TRBJ2-7	TRBD2	NA	TGTGCCAGCAGCTTCCGGACTAGCGGGAGTTACGAGCAGTACTTC	CASSFRTSGSYEQYF